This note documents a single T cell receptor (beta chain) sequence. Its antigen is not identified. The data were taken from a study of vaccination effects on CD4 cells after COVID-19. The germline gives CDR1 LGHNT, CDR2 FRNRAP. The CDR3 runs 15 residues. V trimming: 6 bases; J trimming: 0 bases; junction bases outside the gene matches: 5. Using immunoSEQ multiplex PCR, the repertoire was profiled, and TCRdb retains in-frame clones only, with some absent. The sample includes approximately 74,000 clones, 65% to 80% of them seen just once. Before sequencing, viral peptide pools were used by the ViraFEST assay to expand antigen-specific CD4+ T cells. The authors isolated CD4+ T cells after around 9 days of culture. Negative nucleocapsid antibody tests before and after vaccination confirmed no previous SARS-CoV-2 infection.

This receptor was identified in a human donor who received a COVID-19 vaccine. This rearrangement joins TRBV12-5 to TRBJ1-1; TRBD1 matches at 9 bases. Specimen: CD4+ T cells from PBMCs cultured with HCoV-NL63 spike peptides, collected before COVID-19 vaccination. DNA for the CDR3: TGTGCTAGTGGCAGGGACAGGGTTTTGAACACTGAAGCTTTCTTT. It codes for CASGRDRVLNTEAFF.